Listed below are T cell receptor beta chains from one sample, sequenced in a study of blood T cell repertoires in COVID-19. The data were produced by immunoSEQ multiplex PCR, yet TCRdb's version contains in-frame clones alone and is incomplete. This table holds 200,000 to 250,000 clones, 85% to 90% found once. The sample was peripheral blood. These receptors were taken from a man aged 45 to 65 with acute or convalescent COVID-19. The CDR3 runs from the conserved cysteine through the conserved F or W. A D gene is named only where the DNA matches it firmly. Only some rows state a clone size, as once, few, many or a class for expanded clones.

TRBV25-1,TRBD1,TRBJ1-2,once,CASSEAPGGGQGFYGYTF,TGTGCCAGCAGTGAAGCCCCCGGCGGGGGACAGGGCTTCTATGGCTACACCTTC
TRBV2,TRBD1,TRBJ1-2,-,CASGLRGPNYGYTF,TGTGCCAGCGGGTTGAGGGGGCCCAACTATGGCTACACCTTC
TRBV7-8,TRBD1,TRBJ1-2,-,CASSLVGSDRGPYGYTF,TGTGCCAGCAGCTTGGTCGGTTCGGACAGGGGTCCCTATGGCTACACCTTC
TRBV9,TRBD1,TRBJ1-2,-,CASSAWGQYGYTF,TGTGCCAGCAGCGCCTGGGGACAGTATGGCTACACCTTC
TRBV7-9,TRBD1,TRBJ2-3,-,CASSQGQGPPDTQYF,TGTGCCAGCAGCCAAGGACAGGGGCCCCCAGATACGCAGTATTTT
TRBV7-2,-,TRBJ1-1,-,CASSAQRDTEAFF,TGTGCCAGCAGCGCTCAACGGGACACTGAAGCTTTCTTT
TRBV29-1,TRBD1,TRBJ1-1,-,CSVDSSDRVGTEAFF,TGCAGCGTTGATTCCTCGGACAGGGTCGGCACTGAAGCTTTCTTT
TRBV6-2/TRBV6-3,TRBD1,TRBJ1-3,-,CASSPAFGTEERNTIYF,TGTGCCAGCAGCCCCGCTTTTGGGACAGAGGAGCGGAACACCATATATTTT
TRBV19,-,TRBJ1-1,-,CASSIQKNTEAFF,TGTGCCAGTAGTATACAGAAGAACACTGAAGCTTTCTTT
TRBV30,-,TRBJ1-2,few,CAWSQDYGYTF,TGTGCCTGGAGTCAGGACTATGGCTACACCTTC
TRBV30,TRBD1,TRBJ1-5,-,CAWSVLTGENQPQHF,TGTGCCTGGAGTGTACTGACAGGGGAAAATCAGCCCCAGCATTTT
TRBV5-4,-,TRBJ2-2,once,CASSWGHPTNTGELFF,TGTGCCAGCAGCTGGGGACACCCTACGAACACCGGGGAGCTGTTTTTT
TRBV14,TRBD1,TRBJ2-7,-,CASSQDLFRRDRDYEQYF,TGTGCCAGCAGCCAAGACCTGTTCCGCCGGGACAGGGACTACGAGCAGTACTTC
TRBV6-5,TRBD2,TRBJ2-3,-,CASRISGGSDTQYF,TGTGCCAGCAGAATTAGCGGGGGGTCTGATACGCAGTATTTT
TRBV27,TRBD1,TRBJ2-3,-,CASSIWDSSTDTQYF,TGTGCCAGCAGTATATGGGACAGTAGCACAGATACGCAGTATTTT
TRBV5-1,-,TRBJ1-1,-,CASSPGLSNTEAFF,TGCGCCAGCAGCCCGGGACTTTCGAACACTGAAGCTTTCTTT